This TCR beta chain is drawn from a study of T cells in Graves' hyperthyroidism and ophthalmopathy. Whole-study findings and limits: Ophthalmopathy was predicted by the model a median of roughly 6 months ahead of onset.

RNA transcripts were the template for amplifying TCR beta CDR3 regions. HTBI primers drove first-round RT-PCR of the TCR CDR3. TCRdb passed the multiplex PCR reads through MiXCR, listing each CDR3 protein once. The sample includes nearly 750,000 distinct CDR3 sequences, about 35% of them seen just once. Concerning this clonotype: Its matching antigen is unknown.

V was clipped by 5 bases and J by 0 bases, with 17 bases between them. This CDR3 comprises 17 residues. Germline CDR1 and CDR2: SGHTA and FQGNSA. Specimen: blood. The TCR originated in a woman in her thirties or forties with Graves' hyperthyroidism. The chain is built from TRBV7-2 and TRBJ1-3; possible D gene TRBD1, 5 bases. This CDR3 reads CASSQGFGASSGNTIYF. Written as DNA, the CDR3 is TGTGCCAGCAGCCAAGGTTTTGGGGCTAGCTCTGGAAACACCATATATTTT.